Described below is a single T cell receptor beta chain sequence and its context. What it recognizes is unknown. Germline lookup yields CDR1 GTSNPN and CDR2 SVGIG (reference sequence). This CDR3 is built from 17 residues. Trimming at V came to 3 bases and at J to 6 bases, leaving 10 bases not matched to a gene. The data derive from a study of T cells in Graves' hyperthyroidism and ophthalmopathy. Study-wide points: The model predicted ophthalmopathy a median about 6.6 months before onset.

Amplified TCR beta CDR3 regions came from RNA transcripts. The TCR CDR3 first-round RT-PCR relied on the HTBI primer set. TCRdb re-derived calls from the multiplex PCR reads in MiXCR, one entry per CDR3 protein. The repertoire includes 450,000 to 700,000 distinct CDR3 sequences, 35% to 55% of them detected once, and 15% to 20% sits in the top ten. Exclusion of patients followed from uncontrolled infection, other autoimmune disease, pregnancy or lactation. Clinical symptoms, serum thyroxine, TRAb, thyroid ultrasound and orbital computed tomography established diagnosis. The material sequenced was peripheral blood or thyroid tissue (not recorded which). V gene TRBV30 combines with J gene TRBJ2-2, with 13 positions matching TRBD2. This TCR came from an adult woman with Graves' disease, either hyperthyroidism or ophthalmopathy (not recorded which). The CDR3 spells CAWSQGLAGATSGELFF. The CDR3 DNA is TGTGCCTGGAGCCAAGGACTAGCGGGAGCCACATCCGGGGAGCTGTTTTTT.